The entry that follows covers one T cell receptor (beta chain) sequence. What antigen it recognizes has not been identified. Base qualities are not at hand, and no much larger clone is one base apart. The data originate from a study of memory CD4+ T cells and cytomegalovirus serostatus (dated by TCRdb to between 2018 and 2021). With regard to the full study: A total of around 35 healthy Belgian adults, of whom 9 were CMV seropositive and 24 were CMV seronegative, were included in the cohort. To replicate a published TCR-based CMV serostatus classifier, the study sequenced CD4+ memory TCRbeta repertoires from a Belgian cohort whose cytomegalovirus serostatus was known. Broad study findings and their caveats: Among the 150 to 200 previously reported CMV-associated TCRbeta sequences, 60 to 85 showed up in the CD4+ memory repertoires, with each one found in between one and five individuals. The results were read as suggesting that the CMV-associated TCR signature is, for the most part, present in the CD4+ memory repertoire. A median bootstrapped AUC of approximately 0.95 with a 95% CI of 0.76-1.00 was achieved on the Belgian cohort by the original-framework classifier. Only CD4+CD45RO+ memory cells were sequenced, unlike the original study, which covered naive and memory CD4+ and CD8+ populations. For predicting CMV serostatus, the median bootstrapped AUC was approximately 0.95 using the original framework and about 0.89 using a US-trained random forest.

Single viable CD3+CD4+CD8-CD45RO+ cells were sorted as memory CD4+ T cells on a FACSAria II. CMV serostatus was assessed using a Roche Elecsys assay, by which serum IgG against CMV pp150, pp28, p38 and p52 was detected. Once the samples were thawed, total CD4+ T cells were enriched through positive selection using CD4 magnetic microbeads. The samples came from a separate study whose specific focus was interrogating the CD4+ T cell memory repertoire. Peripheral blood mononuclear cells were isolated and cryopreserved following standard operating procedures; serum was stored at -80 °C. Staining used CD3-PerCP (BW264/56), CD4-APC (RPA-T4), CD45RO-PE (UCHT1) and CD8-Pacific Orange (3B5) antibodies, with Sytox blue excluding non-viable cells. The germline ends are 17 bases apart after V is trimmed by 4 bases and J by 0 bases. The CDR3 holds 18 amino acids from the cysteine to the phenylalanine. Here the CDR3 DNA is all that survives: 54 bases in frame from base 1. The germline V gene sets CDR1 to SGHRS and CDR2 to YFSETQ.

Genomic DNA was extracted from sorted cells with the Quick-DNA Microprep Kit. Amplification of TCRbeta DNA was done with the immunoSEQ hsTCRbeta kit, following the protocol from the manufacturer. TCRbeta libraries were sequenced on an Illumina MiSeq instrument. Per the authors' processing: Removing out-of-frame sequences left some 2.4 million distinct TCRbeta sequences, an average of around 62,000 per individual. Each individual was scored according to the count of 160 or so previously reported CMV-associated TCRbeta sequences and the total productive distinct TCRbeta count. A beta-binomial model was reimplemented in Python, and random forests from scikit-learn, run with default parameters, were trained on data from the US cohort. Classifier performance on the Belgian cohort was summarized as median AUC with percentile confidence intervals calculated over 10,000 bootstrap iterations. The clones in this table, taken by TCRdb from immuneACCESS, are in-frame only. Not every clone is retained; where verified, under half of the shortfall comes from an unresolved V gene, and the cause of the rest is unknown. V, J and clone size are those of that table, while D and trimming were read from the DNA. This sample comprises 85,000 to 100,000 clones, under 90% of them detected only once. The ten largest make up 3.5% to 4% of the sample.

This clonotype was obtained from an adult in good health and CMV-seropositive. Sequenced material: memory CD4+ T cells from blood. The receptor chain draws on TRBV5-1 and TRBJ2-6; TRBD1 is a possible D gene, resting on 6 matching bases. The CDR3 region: CASSVRAPRGSGANVLTF. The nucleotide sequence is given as TGCGCCAGCAGCGTCCGGGCCCCCAGGGGCTCTGGGGCCAACGTCCTGACTTTC.